This TCR beta chain was captured in a study of T cell changes during pregnancy in multiple sclerosis. Measured with immunoSEQ multiplex PCR; TCRdb has only the in-frame clones, and not every one. Found here are fewer than 40,000 clones, less than 95% of them singletons; the top ten hold 0.47%. This sequence originates from a female donor in good health, enrolled as a control in a pregnancy study. The sequencing here drew on CD4+ T cells from peripheral blood mononuclear cells, taken in the first trimester of pregnancy.

The CDR3 region has the DNA TGTGCCAGTAATGACAGGGGGCTAGCTGGGGCCAACGTCCTGACTTTC. Translating gives CASNDRGLAGANVLTF. V and J are TRBV19 and TRBJ2-6; 10 positions match TRBD1. Germline trimming cut 7 bases from V and 2 bases from J; bases unmatched to any gene: 5. The CDR3 covers 16 residues. Germline CDR1 is LNHDA and CDR2 is SQIVND (reference sequence).